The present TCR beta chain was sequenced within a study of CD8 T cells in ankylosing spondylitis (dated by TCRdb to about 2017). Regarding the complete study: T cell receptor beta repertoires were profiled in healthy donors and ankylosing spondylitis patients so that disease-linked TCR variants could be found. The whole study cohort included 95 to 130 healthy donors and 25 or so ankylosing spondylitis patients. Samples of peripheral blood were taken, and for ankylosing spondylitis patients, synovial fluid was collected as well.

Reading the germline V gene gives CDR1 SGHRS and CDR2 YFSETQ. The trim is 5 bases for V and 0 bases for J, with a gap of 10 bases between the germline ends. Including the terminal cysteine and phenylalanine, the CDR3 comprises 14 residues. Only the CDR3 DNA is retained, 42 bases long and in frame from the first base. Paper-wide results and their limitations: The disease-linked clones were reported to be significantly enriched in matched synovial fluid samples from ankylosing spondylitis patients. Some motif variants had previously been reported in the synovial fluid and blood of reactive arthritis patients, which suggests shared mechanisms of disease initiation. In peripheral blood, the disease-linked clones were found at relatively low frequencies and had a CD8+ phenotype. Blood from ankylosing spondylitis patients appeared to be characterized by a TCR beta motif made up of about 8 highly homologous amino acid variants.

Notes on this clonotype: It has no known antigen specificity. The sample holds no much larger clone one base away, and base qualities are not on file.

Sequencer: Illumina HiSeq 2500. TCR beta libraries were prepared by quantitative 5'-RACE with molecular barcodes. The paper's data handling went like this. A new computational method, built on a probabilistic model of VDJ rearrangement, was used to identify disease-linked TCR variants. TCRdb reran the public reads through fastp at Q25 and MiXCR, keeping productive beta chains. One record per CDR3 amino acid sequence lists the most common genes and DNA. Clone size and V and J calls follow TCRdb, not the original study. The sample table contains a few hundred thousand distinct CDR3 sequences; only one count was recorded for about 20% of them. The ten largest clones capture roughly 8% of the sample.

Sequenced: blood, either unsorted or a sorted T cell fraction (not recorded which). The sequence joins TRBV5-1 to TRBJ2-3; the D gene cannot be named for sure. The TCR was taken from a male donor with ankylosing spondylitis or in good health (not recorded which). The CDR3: CASSPRLSTDTQYF. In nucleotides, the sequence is TGCGCCAGCAGTCCTCGCTTGAGCACAGATACGCAGTATTTT.